These T cell receptor beta chains were read from a single sample in a study of blood T cell repertoires in COVID-19. The table came from immunoSEQ multiplex PCR; TCRdb's copy has only in-frame clones and leaves some out. Of about 44,000 clones listed, over 75% were seen once; the top ten hold roughly 1.3%. Sequencing input: peripheral blood. Source of these receptors: a woman aged 40-49 years with acute or convalescent COVID-19. CDR3s include the opening cysteine and the closing phenylalanine or tryptophan. Each record gives: CDR3 DNA, CDR3 protein, J gene, D gene, clone size, V gene, CDR3 length. The D gene is left open where the match is weak. Clone size, where shown, is once, few, many, or a class for clones that have expanded.

TGTGCCAGAAGCTTGGGCGGGGGAGGATATTCGTCGGCCTTCTACGAGCAGTACTTC CARSLGGGGYSSAFYEQYF TRBJ2-7 TRBD2 NA TRBV5-3 19
TGTGCCAGCAGCTTAACGGGGGGGCAAGAGACCCAGTACTTC CASSLTGGQETQYF TRBJ2-5 TRBD2 NA TRBV7-3 14
TGTGCCAGCAGCTTAGGGACAGTGAACACTGAAGCTTTCTTT CASSLGTVNTEAFF TRBJ1-1 NA NA TRBV11-2 14
TGTGCCAGCCACTCGATGGTTGGGGGGGGCGGTGAAAAACTGTTTTTT CASHSMVGGGGEKLFF TRBJ1-4 NA NA TRBV28 16
TGTGCCAGCAACGGACAGGGGTCGAACACTGAAGCTTTCTTT CASNGQGSNTEAFF TRBJ1-1 TRBD1 NA TRBV6-5 14
TGTGCCAGCAGCTCGCGACTAGCGGGGGGGCCCCACGAGCAGTACTTC CASSSRLAGGPHEQYF TRBJ2-7 TRBD2 NA TRBV7-9 16
TGTGCCATCAGTGAAGCGGGTCTCCTAGCCAAAAACATTCAGTACTTC CAISEAGLLAKNIQYF TRBJ2-4 NA NA TRBV10-3 16
TGTGCCAGTAGCGTCGACGGAGGTAAACAGCCCCAGCATTTT CASSVDGGKQPQHF TRBJ1-5 NA NA TRBV19 14
TGTGCCAGCAGTCCCGACAGCCGCCGTTATGAAAAACTGTTTTTT CASSPDSRRYEKLFF TRBJ1-4 NA once TRBV28 15
TGTGCCAGCAGCACCCCCGCCGGACAGAGCCCTTACTACGAGCAGTACTTC CASSTPAGQSPYYEQYF TRBJ2-7 NA once TRBV14 17
TGCGCCAGCAGCCCACTGGAGGGCCGACGTGGCTACACCTTC CASSPLEGRRGYTF TRBJ1-2 NA NA TRBV4-3 14
TGTGCCAGCAGCCCGACAGGGTGGGAGGATAACTATGGCTACACCTTC CASSPTGWEDNYGYTF TRBJ1-2 TRBD1 NA TRBV25-1 16
TGTGCCACCAGTGTCGGAGCGGGGGCCAACAATGAGCAGTTCTTC CATSVGAGANNEQFF TRBJ2-1 TRBD2 NA TRBV24-1 15
TGTGCCAGTAGTATAGATCGTATAGCGGGAGGGTCCTACAATGAGCAGTTCTTC CASSIDRIAGGSYNEQFF TRBJ2-1 TRBD2 NA TRBV19 18
TGTGCCAGTAGTATAAACACAGGGAGCTACGAGCAGTACTTC CASSINTGSYEQYF TRBJ2-7 NA NA TRBV19 14
TGTGCCAGTAGTATTTTCAGGGTGCGAAACACTGAAGCTTTCTTT CASSIFRVRNTEAFF TRBJ1-1 NA NA TRBV19 15
TGTGCCAGCAGCCCCTCGGGACAGTCCTCAACTAATGAAAAACTGTTTTTT CASSPSGQSSTNEKLFF TRBJ1-4 TRBD1 NA TRBV7-9 17
TGTGCCAGCAGCTTCAACTCCTACAATGAGCAGTTCTTC CASSFNSYNEQFF TRBJ2-1 NA NA TRBV5-4 13
TGTGCCAGCAGTGATTTCGGAGGGGGCAATCAGCCCCAGCATTTT CASSDFGGGNQPQHF TRBJ1-5 NA NA TRBV2 15
TGTGCCAGCAGAAAAATCGGGACAGGAGGTATGAACACTGAAGCTTTCTTT CASRKIGTGGMNTEAFF TRBJ1-1 TRBD1 NA TRBV28 17
TGTGCCAGCAGCCCAAACTCCGGGACGGGGGGCAATGAGCAGTTCTTC CASSPNSGTGGNEQFF TRBJ2-1 TRBD2 NA TRBV11-2 16
TGTGCCAGCAGTTGGGCTAGCGGCTACAATGAGCAGTTCTTC CASSWASGYNEQFF TRBJ2-1 TRBD2 NA TRBV28 14
TGTGCCAGTAGTACAGGGGGCAGAGAGACCCAGTACTTC CASSTGGRETQYF TRBJ2-5 TRBD1 NA TRBV19 13
TGTGCCAGCAGCTTGTGGGAGGCAGGATCACCCCTCCACTTT CASSLWEAGSPLHF TRBJ1-6 NA NA TRBV5-6 14
TGCGCCAGCAGCAGACAGGGGGCCTACGAGCAGTACTTC CASSRQGAYEQYF TRBJ2-7 TRBD1 NA TRBV5-1 13
TGTGCCAGCAGCAGACAGGTTTCCTACGAGCAGTACTTC CASSRQVSYEQYF TRBJ2-7 NA NA TRBV7-9 13
TGTGCCAGCAGCACCCTAGCGGGACCTTTCTCCTACGAGCAGTACTTC CASSTLAGPFSYEQYF TRBJ2-7 TRBD2 NA TRBV7-2 16
TGTGCCAGCTCAGGGCAGACAGGGTCCTCCTACGAGCAGTACTTC CASSGQTGSSYEQYF TRBJ2-7 TRBD1 NA TRBV18 15
TGTGCCAGCAGCCAAGACGGGACAGGCGTCTCTGGAGCTTTCTTT CASSQDGTGVSGAFF TRBJ1-1 TRBD1 NA TRBV4-2 15
TGTGCCAGCAGCGTAACTGTGGGGGGGGTCACAGATACGCAGTATTTT CASSVTVGGVTDTQYF TRBJ2-3 TRBD2 NA TRBV9 16
TGTGCCAGCAGCCCCGTAACCCGGACAGGGTCGGTAGATACGCAGTATTTT CASSPVTRTGSVDTQYF TRBJ2-3 TRBD1 NA TRBV11-2 17
TGTGCCAGCAGTCCCCCTAATCCCCAGGGGCGTCAGCCCCAGCATTTT CASSPPNPQGRQPQHF TRBJ1-5 NA NA TRBV28 16
TGTGCCAGCATTCCGGCTAGCGGGACAGAAGAGACCCAGTACTTC CASIPASGTEETQYF TRBJ2-5 TRBD2 once TRBV2 15
TGTGCCAGCAGCATCGACAGCTACGAGCAGTACTTC CASSIDSYEQYF TRBJ2-7 NA few TRBV6-6 12
TGTGCCAGCAGCACCCACAGGGGAATCTCCTACGAGCAGTACTTC CASSTHRGISYEQYF TRBJ2-7 TRBD1 NA TRBV9 15
TGTGCCAGCAGCTCCACAGGGTTTTTGAATTCACCCCTCCACTTT CASSSTGFLNSPLHF TRBJ1-6 NA NA TRBV11-2 15
TGTGCCACCAGCAGACCAGGGTCCGGGGAGCTGTTTTTT CATSRPGSGELFF TRBJ2-2 NA NA TRBV15 13
TGCGCCAGCAGCCAAGGGTCTTGGCGGGCTACAGATACGCAGTATTTT CASSQGSWRATDTQYF TRBJ2-3 NA NA TRBV4-3 16
TGTGCCAGTACTCCAAACAGGGAAAACTATGGCTACACCTTC CASTPNRENYGYTF TRBJ1-2 NA NA TRBV19 14
TGTGCCAGCAGGACCTGGGACACACGCCGTGGGTCTGGGGCCAACGTCCTGACTTTC CASRTWDTRRGSGANVLTF TRBJ2-6 NA NA TRBV28 19
TGTGCCAGCAGCTCGACCGTCAGGAGCTACACCTTC CASSSTVRSYTF TRBJ1-2 NA NA TRBV28 12
TGTGCCAGCAGTCTTAATGCAGGGTCAGCCTCGGGCACTGAAGCTTTCTTT CASSLNAGSASGTEAFF TRBJ1-1 NA few TRBV27 17
TGTGCCAGCACCCCCGAGTGGAACACCGGGGAGCTGTTTTTT CASTPEWNTGELFF TRBJ2-2 NA NA TRBV6-4 14
TGTGCCAGCAGCTTTATGCAGGGAACCATGAACACTGAAGCTTTCTTT CASSFMQGTMNTEAFF TRBJ1-1 NA NA TRBV5-5 16
TGTGCCAGCAGCATTCCGGGAGCGGAAGAGACCCAGTACTTC CASSIPGAEETQYF TRBJ2-5 NA NA TRBV5-4 14
TGCAGCGTTGAACGGGGAGGAACTGAAGCTTTCTTT CSVERGGTEAFF TRBJ1-1 NA NA TRBV29-1 12